This is a list of T cell receptor beta chains from one sample in a study of T cells after posttransplantation cyclophosphamide. Profiling relied on immunoSEQ multiplex PCR, and the TCRdb table lists in-frame clones only, not all of them. This table has tens of thousands of clones, approximately 92% appearing once. The sequenced material came from PBMCs. These TCRs come from a woman aged 25 to 45 in good health and a related stem cell transplant donor. Each CDR3 is given with its conserved first and last residue.

j_call	v_call	cdr3_aa
TRBJ2-4	TRBV6-5	CASRPTGVPNIQYF
TRBJ2-3	TRBV11-3	CASSVGRTGPDTQYF
TRBJ2-5	TRBV4-3	CASSPEEGGGSETQYF
TRBJ2-7	TRBV18	CASSPTDRTYEQYF
TRBJ1-5	TRBV7-9	CASSLAGGVDQPQHF
TRBJ2-5	TRBV7-3	CASSLTEGGETQYF
TRBJ2-4	TRBV19	CASRSLAGNIQYF
TRBJ2-1	TRBV14	CASSPTDRPPRGEQFF
TRBJ1-2	TRBV4-2	CASSQEQTYGYTF
TRBJ2-6	TRBV2	CASKGASGANVLTF
TRBJ1-1	TRBV7-2	CASSLGGLNTEAFF
TRBJ2-7	TRBV2	CASTADTYYEQYF
TRBJ1-1	TRBV18	CASSPNGYETEAFF
TRBJ2-7	TRBV6-5	CASSSGSEQYF
TRBJ1-6	TRBV2	CASTSQGGANSPLHF
TRBJ1-6	TRBV4-1	CASSQDRLTYNSPLHF
TRBJ2-5	TRBV11-2	CASSVGNKETQYF
TRBJ2-2	TRBV11-3	CASSRGQGSGGELFF
TRBJ1-6	TRBV4-3	CASSQSGRTPLHF
TRBJ1-4	TRBV7-9	CASRPWTVHDKEKLFF
TRBJ2-7	TRBV19	CASSIGAGRSYEQYF
TRBJ1-1	TRBV7-8	CASSWQGNTEAFF
TRBJ2-7	TRBV18	CASSPPNGGNSYEQYF
TRBJ2-1	TRBV15	CATSRDLVLGYEQFF
TRBJ1-6	TRBV11-2	CASSLNSYYNSPLHF
TRBJ1-5	TRBV4-3	CASSQETGSNQPQHF
TRBJ2-3	TRBV27	CASSLGGVPSTDTQYF
TRBJ2-3	TRBV2	CASSEDLRDTQYF
TRBJ2-7	TRBV4-2	CASSQEGRAYEQYF
TRBJ2-6	TRBV5-8	CASSLQGSGANVLTF
TRBJ2-1	TRBV15	CATSRTSNEQFF
TRBJ1-1	TRBV18	CASSPQVNTEAFF
TRBJ2-7	TRBV5-4	CASRTGGQGGYEQYF
TRBJ1-3	TRBV5-1	CASSSRGTPSSGNTIYF
TRBJ2-1	TRBV5-5	CASSQRTGWKYNEQFF
TRBJ2-5	TRBV5-1	CASSLAPNSRETQYF
TRBJ1-3	TRBV6-1	CASSHGDSGNTIYF
TRBJ2-3	TRBV5-1	CASSLGGTTTDTQYF
TRBJ1-2	TRBV7-2	CASSLVRGDLSYGYTF
TRBJ1-3	TRBV10-1	CASSERGVSGNTIYF
TRBJ1-2	TRBV5-1	CASSLAQNYGYTF
TRBJ1-2	TRBV28	CASSRTGGRGYGYTF
TRBJ2-5	TRBV7-9	CASSVQLKGAQYF
TRBJ1-2	TRBV9	CASSVKGGYGYTF
TRBJ2-3	TRBV6-5	CASSYAQGPDTQYF
TRBJ2-7	TRBV6-1	CASSADRGTYEQYF